What follows are 23 T cell receptor beta chains derived from one specimen sequenced in a study of T cell changes during pregnancy in multiple sclerosis. Data came from immunoSEQ multiplex PCR; TCRdb stores just in-frame clones and leaves some out. The sample has tens of thousands of clones; approximately 90% are singletons. Sequencing was performed on CD4+ T cells from peripheral blood mononuclear cells, taken in the third trimester of pregnancy. All receptors come from a female donor with multiple sclerosis, enrolled in a pregnancy study.

V and J are TRBV28 and TRBJ2-7, with 7 bases aligning to TRBD2. V dropped 6 bases and J dropped 7; count of bases not matched to a gene: 15. The germline gives CDR1 MDHEN, CDR2 SYDVKM. The length of the CDR3 is 15 residues. CDR3 residues: CASSRSYLGGREQYF. In nucleotides, the CDR3 is TGTGCCAGCAGCAGATCCTACTTGGGGGGGAGAGAGCAGTACTTC.

The chain uses TRBV5-4 and TRBJ1-3, with D hard to call. The CDR3 spans 16 residues. Deletions cut 0 bases from V and 1 base from J, with 11 bases between. Germline V CDR1 and CDR2: SGHNT, YYREEE (reference sequence). The CDR3 reads CASSLDLGPSGNTIYF. CDR3 DNA: TGTGCCAGCAGCTTGGATCTGGGCCCGTCTGGAAACACCATATATTTT.

V and J are TRBV29-1 and TRBJ2-1; a possible D gene is TRBD2 (5 bases). Germline V CDR1 and CDR2: SQVTM, ANQGSEA. V was trimmed by 8 bases and J by 4 bases, leaving 12 bases between them. The CDR3 loop spans 12 amino acids. The CDR3 DNA is TGCAGCCTGTCCGGCGGGTACAATGAGCAGTTCTTC. It translates to CSLSGGYNEQFF.

V is TRBV7-2 and J is TRBJ2-3, with a weak D call TRBD1 (6 bases). CDR3 length: 15 amino acids. Germline V lookup: CDR1 SGHTA, CDR2 FQGNSA. Trimming stripped 8 bases from V and 2 bases from J, with 17 bases between. CDR3 bases: TGTGCCAGCGTTCAGACAGGACTCTACACAGATACGCAGTATTTT. This sequence encodes CASVQTGLYTDTQYF.

The chain couples TRBV5-6 to TRBJ2-2; 10 bases line up with TRBD1. CDR1 is SGHDT and CDR2 is YYEEEE in the germline V gene. The ends lost 10 bases at V and 1 base at J; junction bases unmatched: 13. The CDR3 has 17 residues. CDR3 in amino acids: CAGAGTGDAGNTGELFF. CDR3 DNA sequence: TGTGCCGGGGCCGGGACAGGGGACGCAGGGAACACCGGGGAGCTGTTTTTT.

The genes are TRBV6-5 and TRBJ1-2, with D hard to call. Trimming stripped 0 bases from V and 7 bases from J, with 12 bases between. Germline assignment: CDR1 MNHEY and CDR2 SVGAGI. CDR3 length: 14 amino acids. The CDR3 DNA reads as TGTGCCAGCAGTTACTCGTGGAGCCCCGCTGGCTACACCTTC. Amino acid sequence: CASSYSWSPAGYTF.

V gene TRBV6-4 combines with J gene TRBJ1-1; possible D gene TRBD1, 6 bases. Trimming took 0 bases from V and 4 from J, leaving 12 bases between them. The CDR3 spans 15 residues. Germline V gives CDR1 MRHNA, CDR2 SNTAGT. DNA of the CDR3: TGTGCCAGCAGTGACTCGACGGGGGGCGGCACTGAAGCTTTCTTT. Translation gives CASSDSTGGGTEAFF.

The rearrangement joins TRBV9 to TRBJ2-3; 11 bases map to TRBD2. V gave up 2 bases and J gave up 4 bases; unmatched junction bases: 9. Germline CDR1 SGDLS, CDR2 YYNGEE. This CDR3 comprises 17 residues. CDR3 in amino acids: CASSVGQIAGGPDTQYF. As DNA, the CDR3 is TGTGCCAGCAGCGTGGGACAGATAGCGGGAGGGCCAGATACGCAGTATTTT.

This clone is a singleton in its sample. This chain uses TRBV7-9 with TRBJ2-5, with TRBD2 identical over 10 bases. Germline-derived CDR1 and CDR2 are SEHNR and FQNEAQ (reference sequence). The V gene end was trimmed by 5 bases and the J gene end by 5 bases; junction bases not matched to a gene: 8. The length of the CDR3 is 15 residues. The DNA for the CDR3 is TGTGCCAGCAGCCCCGAGGGACTAGCGAGCGAGACCCAGTACTTC. This sequence encodes CASSPEGLASETQYF.

The chain links TRBV5-1 to TRBJ2-3; the D gene is possibly TRBD2 (6 bases). Per the germline V gene, CDR1 is SGHRS and CDR2 is YFSETQ. The CDR3 has 15 residues. Trimming shortened V by 1 base and J by 3 bases, and 12 bases separated the two germline ends. The DNA of the CDR3 is TGCGCCAGCAGCTTGCCGGAGGGAGTGACAGATACGCAGTATTTT. This gives the protein CASSLPEGVTDTQYF.

The chain combines TRBV29-1 with TRBJ2-3, with D unresolved. CDR3 length: 15 amino acids. Trimming pared 4 bases from V and 0 bases from J, leaving 14 bases between. Germline V gene lookup returns CDR1 SQVTM and CDR2 ANQGSEA. The CDR3 sequence: CSVGRSAASTDTQYF. CDR3 nucleotide sequence: TGCAGCGTTGGCCGGAGCGCGGCTAGCACAGATACGCAGTATTTT.

In nucleotides, the CDR3 is TGTGCCAGCAGCAAAGCGTGCCCAGGGGGCGGACAGCCCCAGCATTTT. Amino acids: CASSKACPGGGQPQHF. J is TRBJ1-5 and V is TRBV21-1; the table's D call of TRBD1 was not tested on the DNA. TRBV21-1 is recorded as a pseudogene. The CDR3 spans 16 residues.

The chain combines TRBV30 with TRBJ2-1; D perhaps matches TRBD2 (7 bases). Germline values: CDR1 GTSNPN, CDR2 SVGIG (reference sequence). CDR3 size: 13 residues. Trimming removed 8 bases from V and 8 bases from J, with 19 bases in between. The CDR3 coding sequence is TGTGCCGCCTCCCGGTGGGGGGGCGATGAGCAGTTCTTC. It translates to CAASRWGGDEQFF.

The J gene is TRBJ2-7, the V gene TRBV6-5; D is unresolved. Germline CDR1 and CDR2: MNHEY and SVGAGI. Trimming left V 6 bases short and J 4 bases short, with 16 bases between. The CDR3 totals 14 residues. The CDR3 loop reads CASRKLGPGYEQYF. The DNA of the CDR3 is TGTGCCAGCAGAAAGCTCGGTCCTGGTTACGAGCAGTACTTC.

The V call is TRBV4-2, the J call TRBJ2-2; 8 nucleotides agree with TRBD2. V was clipped by 1 base and J by 0 bases; unmatched bases: 10. The CDR3 has 19 residues. From germline, CDR1 is LGHNA and CDR2 YNFKEQ. The CDR3 protein is CASSQVEASGFANTGELFF. The CDR3 DNA follows: TGTGCCAGCAGCCAAGTGGAGGCTAGCGGGTTCGCGAACACCGGGGAGCTGTTTTTT.

The rearrangement uses TRBV7-2 and TRBJ1-3; tentative D call: TRBD1 (5 bases). Trimming removed 1 base from V and 3 bases from J, with 10 bases in between. The CDR3 has 15 amino acids. Germline-derived CDR1 and CDR2 are SGHTA and FQGNSA. CDR3 sequence reads: CASSLVGDSGNTIYF. The CDR3 coding sequence is TGTGCCAGCAGCTTAGTCGGAGACAGTGGAAACACCATATATTTT.

This chain uses TRBV25-1 with TRBJ2-3; 8 bases line up with TRBD2. CDR1 MGHDK and CDR2 SYGVNS come from the germline V gene. The CDR3 sequence is 15 residues long. With 3 bases clipped from V and 1 base from J, the junction kept 3 bases outside the gene matches. This CDR3 is CASSDSAGGTDTQYF. CDR3 in DNA: TGTGCCAGCAGTGATTCAGCGGGAGGCACAGATACGCAGTATTTT.

The V and J genes are TRBV7-9 and TRBJ1-3; 8 nucleotides line up with TRBD1. The CDR3 runs to 17 residues. Trimming cost V 0 bases and J 2 bases; bases outside gene matches: 6. In germline, CDR1 is SEHNR, CDR2 FQNEAQ (reference sequence). The CDR3 spells CASSLAPQGDAGNTIYF. The CDR3 DNA reads as TGTGCCAGCAGCTTAGCGCCACAGGGGGATGCTGGAAACACCATATATTTT. Looking up the rest from reference TRBV7-9 and TRBJ1-3 gives the full variable domain: DTGVSQNPRHKITKRGQNVTFRCDPISEHNRLYWYRQTLGQGPEFLTYFQNEAQLEKSRLLSDRFSAERPKGSFSTLEIQRTEQGDSAMYLCASSLAPQGDAGNTIYFGEGSWLTVV.

The V call is TRBV15, the J call TRBJ2-3; a weak D match, TRBD1 (5 bases). Germline V gene lookup returns CDR1 LNHNV and CDR2 YYDKDF (reference sequence). Trimming removed 5 bases from V and 0 bases from J, with 18 bases in between. The CDR3 spans 17 residues. The CDR3 sequence: CATSQKWGSESTDTQYF. The CDR3 nucleotides are TGTGCCACCAGCCAAAAATGGGGCTCGGAGAGCACAGATACGCAGTATTTT.

This chain joins TRBV6-1 and TRBJ1-5; TRBD1 matches 7 bases. The ends lost 4 bases at V and 3 bases at J; junction bases unmatched: 6. This CDR3 region has 15 residues. From germline, CDR1 is MNHNS and CDR2 SASEGT. CDR3 sequence reads: CASSGQGRDNQPQHF. The CDR3 nucleotides are TGTGCCAGCAGTGGACAGGGTAGGGACAATCAGCCCCAGCATTTT.

By its share, this clone is medium-sized. The chain uses TRBV7-3 and TRBJ1-1; tentative D call: TRBD1 (6 bases). This CDR3 has 14 amino acids. V lost 6 bases to trimming and J lost 3 bases, with 14 bases between them. Germline CDR1 and CDR2: SGHTA and FQGTGA. The chain's CDR3 is CASRVQGGDTEAFF. For the CDR3, the DNA is TGTGCCAGCAGGGTACAGGGTGGGGACACTGAAGCTTTCTTT.

The rearrangement joins TRBV7-8 to TRBJ2-5, with no clear D. Between the trimmed V and J ends, which lost 5 bases and 2 bases, there was a span of 3 bases. The germline CDR1 and CDR2 sequences are SGHVS and FQNEAQ. The CDR3 totals 11 residues. The CDR3 here is CASSLQETQYF. The CDR3 nucleotides read TGTGCCAGCAGCCTGCAAGAGACCCAGTACTTC.

The chain joins TRBV7-9 to TRBJ2-7, with 7 bases lining up with TRBD2. Looked up from germline, CDR1 is SEHNR and CDR2 is FQNEAQ (reference sequence). V trimming: 4 bases; J trimming: 3 bases; junction bases outside the gene matches: 9. The CDR3 totals 15 residues. CDR3 in DNA: TGTGCCAGCAGCTCCCCGTTAGCGGGCAACTACGAGCAGTACTTC. Translation gives CASSSPLAGNYEQYF.